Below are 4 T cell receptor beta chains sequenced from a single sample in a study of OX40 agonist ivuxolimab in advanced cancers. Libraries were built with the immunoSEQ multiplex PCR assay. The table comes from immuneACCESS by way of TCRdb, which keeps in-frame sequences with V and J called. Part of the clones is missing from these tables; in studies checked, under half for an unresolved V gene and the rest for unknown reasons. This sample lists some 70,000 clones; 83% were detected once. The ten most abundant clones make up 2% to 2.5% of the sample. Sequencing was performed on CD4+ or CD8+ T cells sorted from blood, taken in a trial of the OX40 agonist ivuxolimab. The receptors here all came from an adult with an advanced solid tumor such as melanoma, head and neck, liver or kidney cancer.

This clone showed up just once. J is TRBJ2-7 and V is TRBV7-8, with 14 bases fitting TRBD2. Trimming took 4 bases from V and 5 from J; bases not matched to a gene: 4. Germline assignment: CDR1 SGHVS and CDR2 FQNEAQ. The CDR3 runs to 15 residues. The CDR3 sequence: CASSWGLAGDHEQYF. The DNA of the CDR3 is TGTGCCAGCAGCTGGGGACTAGCGGGAGACCACGAGCAGTACTTC.

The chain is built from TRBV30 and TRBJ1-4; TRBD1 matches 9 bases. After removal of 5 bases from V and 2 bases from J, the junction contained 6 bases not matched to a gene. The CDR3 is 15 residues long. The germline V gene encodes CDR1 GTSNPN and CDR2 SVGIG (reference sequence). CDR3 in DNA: TGTGCCTGGCAAACAGGGGGCAAGACTAATGAAAAACTGTTTTTT. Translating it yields CAWQTGGKTNEKLFF.

CDR3 bases: TGTGCCAGTAGTATCGATTTCGGGGTGTTCGGTGGAAACACCATATATTTT. Encoded protein: CASSIDFGVFGGNTIYF. The chain combines TRBV19 with TRBJ1-3; D is uncertain. V was trimmed by 3 bases and J by 3 bases, leaving 18 bases between them. Per the germline V gene, CDR1 is LNHDA and CDR2 is SQIVND (reference sequence). The CDR3 runs 17 residues. Full variable domain (rest looked up from reference TRBV19 and TRBJ1-3): DGGITQSPKYLFRKEGQNVTLSCEQNLNHDAMYWYRQDPGQGLRLIYYSQIVNDFQKGDIAEGYSVSREKKESFPLTVTSAQKNPTAFYLCASSIDFGVFGGNTIYFGEGSWLTVV.

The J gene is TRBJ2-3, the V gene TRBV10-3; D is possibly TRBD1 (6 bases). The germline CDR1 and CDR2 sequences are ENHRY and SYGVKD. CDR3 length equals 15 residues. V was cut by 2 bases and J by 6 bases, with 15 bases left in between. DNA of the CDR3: TGTGCCATCAGTGAGAACCAGGGGAGAGTGGATACGCAGTATTTT. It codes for CAISENQGRVDTQYF.